This section outlines one T cell receptor beta chain sequence together with its context. The data were taken from a study of OX40 agonist ivuxolimab in advanced cancers. Generated by immunoSEQ multiplex PCR, the TCRdb table keeps only in-frame clones and is missing some. The repertoire holds roughly 68,000 clones, more than 65% seen once, with around 1.5% in the top ten. This clonotype originated in an adult with an advanced solid tumor such as melanoma, head and neck, liver or kidney cancer. This specimen was CD4+ or CD8+ T cells sorted from blood, taken in a trial of the OX40 agonist ivuxolimab.

In nucleotides, the CDR3 is TGTGCCAGCAGCCCGGGACAGAACAACCAAGAGACCCAGTACTTC. This encodes CASSPGQNNQETQYF. The V call is TRBV6-5, the J call TRBJ2-5; the match to TRBD1 covers 7 bases. CDR1 is MNHEY, CDR2 SVGAGI, per germline. The CDR3 sequence is 15 residues long. J was trimmed by 0 bases and V by 6 bases; bases with no gene match: 7.